These T cell receptor beta chains were read from a single sample in a study of blood T cell repertoires in COVID-19. Assay used: immunoSEQ multiplex PCR; TCRdb lists only in-frame clones, some missing. This table has about 190,000 clones, 82% appearing once. The source material was peripheral blood. The receptors derive from a woman in her 30s with acute or convalescent COVID-19. Each CDR3 is given with its conserved first and last residue. The D gene is left open where the match is weak. Clone size is not always given. Where it is, it says once, few, many or a class for expanded clones.

J gene: TRBJ1-1; V gene: TRBV4-2; clone size: .; D gene: .; CDR3 protein: CASSQDQRTEAFF; CDR3 DNA: TGTGCCAGCAGCCAAGACCAGAGGACTGAAGCTTTCTTT
J gene: TRBJ2-1; V gene: TRBV28; clone size: few; D gene: TRBD2; CDR3 protein: CASSLFGLAAGNEQFF; CDR3 DNA: TGTGCCAGCAGTTTATTTGGGCTAGCGGCTGGGAATGAGCAGTTCTTC
J gene: TRBJ2-5; V gene: TRBV5-4; clone size: .; D gene: .; CDR3 protein: CASSAGQIQETQYF; CDR3 DNA: TGTGCCAGCAGCGCGGGACAGATCCAAGAGACCCAGTACTTC
J gene: TRBJ1-4; V gene: TRBV6-5; clone size: .; D gene: .; CDR3 protein: CASSRRAGGEKLFF; CDR3 DNA: TGTGCCAGCAGCCGACGTGCAGGAGGTGAAAAACTGTTTTTT
J gene: TRBJ1-5; V gene: TRBV3-1/TRBV3-2; clone size: .; D gene: .; CDR3 protein: CASSLLGTQPQHF; CDR3 DNA: TGTGCCAGCAGCCTACTCGGTACTCAGCCCCAGCATTTT
J gene: TRBJ1-1; V gene: TRBV5-1; clone size: .; D gene: TRBD1; CDR3 protein: CASSLRQGVGSEAFF; CDR3 DNA: TGCGCCAGCAGCTTAAGACAGGGGGTTGGATCTGAAGCTTTCTTT
J gene: TRBJ2-1; V gene: TRBV5-6; clone size: .; D gene: .; CDR3 protein: CASSLDTFSSYNEQFF; CDR3 DNA: TGTGCCAGCAGCTTGGACACCTTCTCCTCCTACAATGAGCAGTTCTTC
J gene: TRBJ2-7; V gene: TRBV30; clone size: .; D gene: TRBD2; CDR3 protein: CAWSVWTPGTSGRGTGEQYF; CDR3 DNA: TGTGCCTGGAGTGTCTGGACACCCGGGACTAGCGGGAGGGGTACCGGCGAGCAGTACTTC
J gene: TRBJ1-4; V gene: TRBV5-3; clone size: few; D gene: TRBD1; CDR3 protein: CARRLDRGEKLFF; CDR3 DNA: TGTGCCAGAAGACTGGACAGGGGGGAAAAACTGTTTTTT
J gene: TRBJ1-1; V gene: TRBV29-1; clone size: .; D gene: TRBD1; CDR3 protein: CSAKGTGMNTEAFF; CDR3 DNA: TGCAGCGCCAAAGGGACAGGGATGAACACTGAAGCTTTCTTT
J gene: TRBJ1-2; V gene: TRBV6-5; clone size: .; D gene: .; CDR3 protein: CASSPSNYGYTF; CDR3 DNA: TGTGCCAGCAGCCCATCTAACTATGGCTACACCTTC
J gene: TRBJ2-3; V gene: TRBV13; clone size: .; D gene: TRBD1; CDR3 protein: CASSEGQGMVGTQYF; CDR3 DNA: TGTGCCAGCAGCGAGGGACAGGGGATGGTAGGTACGCAGTATTTT
J gene: TRBJ2-7; V gene: TRBV11-2; clone size: .; D gene: TRBD2; CDR3 protein: CASSLRSGKTYEQYF; CDR3 DNA: TGTGCCAGCAGCCTTCGGAGCGGGAAAACCTACGAGCAGTACTTC
J gene: TRBJ2-3; V gene: TRBV14; clone size: .; D gene: .; CDR3 protein: CASSQDPRMALTDTQYF; CDR3 DNA: TGTGCCAGCAGCCAAGATCCCAGGATGGCGCTCACAGATACGCAGTATTTT
J gene: TRBJ2-1; V gene: TRBV10-2; clone size: .; D gene: .; CDR3 protein: CATAAVRTNEQFF; CDR3 DNA: TGCGCCACCGCGGCGGTTCGCACAAATGAGCAGTTCTTC
J gene: TRBJ1-1; V gene: TRBV7-2; clone size: .; D gene: .; CDR3 protein: CASSLGSRAAEAFF; CDR3 DNA: TGTGCCAGCAGCTTAGGATCCAGGGCGGCTGAAGCTTTCTTT
J gene: TRBJ1-6; V gene: TRBV6-6; clone size: few; D gene: TRBD1; CDR3 protein: CASSYSRTGYNSPLHF; CDR3 DNA: TGTGCCAGCAGTTACTCCCGGACAGGGTATAATTCACCCCTCCACTTT
J gene: TRBJ2-1; V gene: TRBV7-2; clone size: .; D gene: .; CDR3 protein: CASRPTIFSPNEQFF; CDR3 DNA: TGTGCCAGCAGACCGACTATCTTTAGTCCCAATGAGCAGTTCTTC
J gene: TRBJ2-5; V gene: TRBV7-2; clone size: .; D gene: .; CDR3 protein: CASSIVVKQETQYF; CDR3 DNA: TGTGCCAGCAGCATAGTAGTGAAGCAAGAGACCCAGTACTTC
J gene: TRBJ2-1; V gene: TRBV6-4; clone size: .; D gene: TRBD1; CDR3 protein: CASSNLGGMPFF; CDR3 DNA: TGTGCCAGCAGTAATTTAGGGGGCATGCCGTTCTTC
J gene: TRBJ1-5; V gene: TRBV18; clone size: .; D gene: .; CDR3 protein: CASSPRSAPGQPQHF; CDR3 DNA: TGTGCCAGCTCACCACGATCAGCGCCCGGCCAGCCCCAGCATTTT
J gene: TRBJ2-3; V gene: TRBV28; clone size: .; D gene: TRBD1; CDR3 protein: CASSYTTPAGGIADTQYF; CDR3 DNA: TGTGCCAGCAGCTACACAACCCCGGCAGGGGGTATAGCAGATACGCAGTATTTT
J gene: TRBJ1-2; V gene: TRBV6-5; clone size: .; D gene: TRBD1; CDR3 protein: CASSYWRGGPPYGYTF; CDR3 DNA: TGTGCCAGCAGTTACTGGAGAGGGGGCCCTCCCTATGGCTACACCTTC
J gene: TRBJ2-7; V gene: TRBV27; clone size: .; D gene: .; CDR3 protein: CASSFSESSYEQYF; CDR3 DNA: TGTGCCAGCAGTTTTTCGGAGAGCTCCTACGAGCAGTACTTC
J gene: TRBJ2-5; V gene: TRBV27; clone size: .; D gene: TRBD1; CDR3 protein: CASSWRQGGQETQYF; CDR3 DNA: TGTGCCAGCAGTTGGCGACAGGGCGGACAAGAGACCCAGTACTTC
J gene: TRBJ2-7; V gene: TRBV7-8; clone size: .; D gene: TRBD2; CDR3 protein: CASSPRESNYEQYF; CDR3 DNA: TGTGCCAGCAGCCCGCGGGAGAGCAACTACGAGCAGTACTTC
J gene: TRBJ1-1; V gene: TRBV7-2; clone size: .; D gene: .; CDR3 protein: CASSSSALQGTEAFF; CDR3 DNA: TGTGCCAGCAGCTCATCAGCTCTTCAGGGGACTGAAGCTTTCTTT
J gene: TRBJ1-4; V gene: TRBV7-2; clone size: .; D gene: .; CDR3 protein: CASSFTGSEKLFF; CDR3 DNA: TGTGCCAGCAGCTTCACGGGGTCCGAAAAACTGTTTTTT
J gene: TRBJ1-3; V gene: TRBV3-1/TRBV3-2; clone size: .; D gene: .; CDR3 protein: CASSSIPFSLLRNTIYF; CDR3 DNA: TGTGCCAGCAGTTCTATTCCGTTCTCCCTTCTCAGAAACACCATATATTTT